This T cell receptor (beta chain) derives from a study of human T cells and chemical hapten exposure. General observations from the study: There was a positive correlation between PT1 expanded TCR counts and patch test score.

Time point given: patch test 3, about 24 weeks after DPC sensitization. Treatment defined: therapeutic diphenylcyclopropenone sensitization with weekly scalp DPC. RNA extraction used unfractionated whole blood as the source of total RNA. Donors were 18 to 70-year-old alopecia patients suitable for DPC. This clonotype has ten or more counts. The antigen is unknown. V was cut by 1 base and J by 0 bases, with 4 bases left in between. The CDR3 consists of 13 residues. One entry per CDR3 protein results from TCRdb running MiXCR on the RACE reads. The data show 35,000 to 45,000 distinct CDR3 sequences, roughly 13% seen once.

The TCR originated in a woman aged 40 to 50 with alopecia areata. Some clones in this sample may be carry-over from other donors' samples. This specimen consisted of whole blood, obtained in connection with sensitization to the hapten diphenylcyclopropenone (DPC). The chain carries TRBV12-3 or TRBV12-4 and TRBJ2-7; no clear D gene. This CDR3 reads CASSLEYSYEQYF. The DNA of the CDR3 is TGTGCCAGCAGTTTAGAGTACTCCTACGAGCAGTACTTC.